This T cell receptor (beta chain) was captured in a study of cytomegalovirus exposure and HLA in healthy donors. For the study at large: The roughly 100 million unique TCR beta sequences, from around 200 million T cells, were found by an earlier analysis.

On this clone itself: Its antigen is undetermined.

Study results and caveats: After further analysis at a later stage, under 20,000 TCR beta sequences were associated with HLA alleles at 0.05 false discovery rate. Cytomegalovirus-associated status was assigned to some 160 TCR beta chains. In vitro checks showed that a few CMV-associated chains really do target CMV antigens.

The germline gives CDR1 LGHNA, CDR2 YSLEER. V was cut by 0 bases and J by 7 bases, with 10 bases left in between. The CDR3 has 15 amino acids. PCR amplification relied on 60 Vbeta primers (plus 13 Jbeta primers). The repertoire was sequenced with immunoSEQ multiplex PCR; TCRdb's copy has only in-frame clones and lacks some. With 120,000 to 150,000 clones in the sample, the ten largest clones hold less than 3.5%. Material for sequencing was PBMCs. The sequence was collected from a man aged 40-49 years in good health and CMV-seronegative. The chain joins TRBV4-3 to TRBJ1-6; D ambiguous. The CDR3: CASSQDEGRNSPLHF. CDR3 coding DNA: TGCGCCAGCAGCCAAGATGAGGGCCGGAATTCACCCCTCCACTTT.